Listed below are T cell receptor beta chains from one sample, sequenced in a study of beta chain features in type 1 diabetes. Assay used: immunoSEQ multiplex PCR; TCRdb lists only in-frame clones, some missing. This table holds 810,000 or so clones, 17% found once. The material sequenced was naive CD4+ T cells from blood. The receptors were sampled from a woman under 30 in good health. Both conserved end residues are part of each CDR3. The D gene is left open where the match is weak. Clone size is not always given. Where it is, it says once, few, many or a class for expanded clones.

>TRBJ2-2|NA|NA|TRBV28
CASSFPALGHGELFF
TGTGCCAGCAGTTTCCCCGCCTTGGGGCACGGGGAGCTGTTTTTT
>TRBJ2-4|few|TRBD2|TRBV28
CASSFRGLKRAKNIQYF
TGTGCCAGCAGTTTCCGGGGACTAAAACGGGCCAAAAACATTCAGTACTTC
>TRBJ1-5|NA|TRBD1|TRBV28
CASSLGTGARQPQHF
TGTGCCAGCAGTTTGGGGACAGGGGCGCGGCAGCCCCAGCATTTT
>TRBJ2-5|NA|TRBD2|TRBV18
CASSRTSGIGETQYF
TGTGCCAGCTCACGGACTAGCGGGATCGGAGAGACCCAGTACTTC
>TRBJ2-1|few|TRBD2|TRBV15
CATRGVGSGSNEQFF
TGTGCCACCAGGGGGGTGGGTAGCGGGAGCAATGAGCAGTTCTTC
>TRBJ2-1|NA|TRBD1|TRBV19
CASGEQGAYNEQFF
TGTGCCAGTGGGGAACAGGGGGCCTACAATGAGCAGTTCTTC
>TRBJ2-7|few|TRBD2|TRBV2
CASSEAGAGRRYEQYF
TGTGCCAGCAGTGAAGCGGGAGCGGGGAGGCGCTACGAGCAGTACTTC
>TRBJ2-3|NA|TRBD1|TRBV5-1
CASSLGQVLTDTQYF
TGCGCCAGCAGCTTAGGACAGGTTCTCACAGATACGCAGTATTTT
>TRBJ2-2|NA|NA|TRBV6-5
CASRPLLNTGELFF
TGTGCCAGCAGGCCACTCTTAAACACCGGGGAGCTGTTTTTT
>TRBJ2-1|NA|TRBD1|TRBV7-2
CASSLPGQGPNEQFF
TGTGCCAGCTCCCTACCGGGACAGGGGCCCAATGAGCAGTTCTTC
>TRBJ2-7|few|TRBD2|TRBV7-2
CASSPQRGFEQYF
TGTGCCAGCAGCCCACAGCGGGGCTTTGAGCAGTACTTC
>TRBJ1-1|few|NA|TRBV6-6
CATWGGLNTEAFF
TGTGCCACCTGGGGGGGTTTGAACACTGAAGCTTTCTTT
>TRBJ2-5|few|TRBD1|TRBV6-6
CASSFVGQGVGTQYF
TGTGCCAGCAGTTTTGTCGGACAGGGAGTCGGGACCCAGTACTTC
>TRBJ1-1|few|NA|TRBV29-1
CSGHRVQNTEAFF
TGCAGCGGACACAGGGTCCAGAACACTGAAGCTTTCTTT
>TRBJ1-1|NA|NA|TRBV18
CASSPFPSGTEAFF
TGTGCCAGCTCACCTTTTCCGTCTGGGACTGAAGCTTTCTTT
>TRBJ2-6|NA|NA|TRBV28
CAIKSGANVLTF
TGTGCCATAAAGTCTGGGGCCAACGTCCTGACTTTC
>TRBJ2-1|few|NA|TRBV5-1
CASSFTRVGHEQFF
TGCGCCAGCAGCTTTACAAGGGTTGGACATGAGCAGTTCTTC
>TRBJ2-7|NA|NA|TRBV28
CASSLQGSNEQYF
TGTGCCAGCAGTTTACAGGGCAGTAACGAGCAGTACTTC
>TRBJ1-5|NA|TRBD1|TRBV5-1
CASSPLGQGLPQHF
TGCGCCAGCAGCCCCCTGGGACAGGGGTTGCCCCAGCATTTT
>TRBJ2-7|NA|TRBD2|TRBV6-5
CASRRTSGSYEQYF
TGTGCCAGCAGAAGGACTAGCGGGAGTTACGAGCAGTACTTC
>TRBJ2-5|many|NA|TRBV7-9
CASSRGHGQETQYF
TGTGCCAGCAGTCGGGGACACGGACAAGAGACCCAGTACTTC
>TRBJ2-7|few|TRBD2|TRBV5-1
CASSLSLLAGGTYEQYF
TGCGCCAGCAGCTTGAGTCTCCTAGCGGGAGGGACCTACGAGCAGTACTTC
>TRBJ2-4|few|NA|TRBV5-6
CASSLRMERFLAKNIQYF
TGTGCCAGCAGCTTGAGGATGGAGCGGTTTCTAGCCAAAAACATTCAGTACTTC
>TRBJ1-5|NA|TRBD1|TRBV9
CASSASGGSNQPQHF
TGTGCCAGCAGCGCCTCAGGGGGAAGCAATCAGCCCCAGCATTTT
>TRBJ1-1|few|NA|TRBV28
CASSLPRGANTEAFF
TGTGCCAGCAGCCTCCCTCGGGGGGCGAACACTGAAGCTTTCTTT
>TRBJ1-1|few|NA|TRBV19
CASSIRGLNTEAFF
TGTGCCAGTAGTATTAGAGGTCTGAACACTGAAGCTTTCTTT
>TRBJ2-7|few|NA|TRBV13
CASKELAGYEQYF
TGTGCCAGCAAAGAACTAGCTGGTTACGAGCAGTACTTC
>TRBJ2-5|NA|TRBD1|TRBV2
CASSRPTGGKETQYF
TGTGCCAGCAGCAGGCCGACAGGGGGTAAAGAGACCCAGTACTTC
>TRBJ1-5|NA|NA|TRBV2
CASSDRAGSQHF
TGTGCCAGCAGTGACAGGGCAGGGTCCCAGCATTTT
>TRBJ2-1|NA|NA|TRBV7-2
CASSPATHNEQFF
TGTGCCAGCAGCCCCGCAACCCACAATGAGCAGTTCTTC
>TRBJ1-1|NA|NA|TRBV20-1
CSAVRNTEAFF
TGCAGTGCCGTTAGGAACACTGAAGCTTTCTTT
>TRBJ1-5|NA|NA|TRBV25-1
CASSSGSGAWSNQPQHF
TGTGCCAGCAGCTCGGGCTCAGGGGCTTGGAGCAATCAGCCCCAGCATTTT
>TRBJ1-2|NA|NA|TRBV28
CAVGYSNYGYTF
TGTGCCGTCGGGTATTCTAACTATGGCTACACCTTC
>TRBJ2-7|once|NA|TRBV10-3
CAISGGTGSSYGQYF
TGTGCCATCAGTGGGGGCACAGGGTCTTCGTACGGGCAGTACTTC
>TRBJ2-4|once|NA|TRBV18
CASSPKLTENIQYF
TGTGCCAGCTCACCTAAGCTGACAGAAAACATTCAGTACTTC
>TRBJ1-2|NA|TRBD1|TRBV25-1
CASSEPGTGGADGYTF
TGTGCCAGCAGTGAACCCGGGACAGGGGGCGCCGATGGCTACACCTTC
>TRBJ1-1|few|TRBD1|TRBV5-1
CASSLTGGVHAFF
TGCGCCAGCAGCCTGACAGGGGGCGTACACGCTTTCTTT
>TRBJ2-7|few|TRBD2|TRBV7-2
CASSLGGLAPPSYEQYF
TGTGCCAGCAGCTTAGGGGGACTAGCTCCACCGTCCTACGAGCAGTACTTC
>TRBJ2-3|NA|NA|TRBV9
CASSVGLRGTDTQYF
TGTGCCAGCAGCGTAGGATTACGCGGCACAGATACGCAGTATTTT
>TRBJ2-7|NA|NA|TRBV10-3
CAISESRGISSYEQYF
TGTGCCATCAGTGAGTCGCGGGGAATTAGCTCCTACGAGCAGTACTTC
>TRBJ2-1|NA|NA|TRBV4-1
CASSRPGKDPQGEQFF
TGCGCCAGCAGCCGGCCTGGCAAGGACCCTCAGGGGGAGCAGTTCTTC
>TRBJ1-2|NA|NA|TRBV28
CASSPGLTNYGYTF
TGTGCCAGCAGCCCCGGGCTTACTAACTATGGCTACACCTTC